A selection of T cell receptor beta chains follows, all from one sample in a study of T cells in tuberculosis. Sequencing used immunoSEQ multiplex PCR; TCRdb keeps in-frame clones, though not all of them. The sample holds about 58,000 clones; approximately 88% are singletons and the top ten take less than 25%. The sequenced sample was CD1b-GMM tetramer-negative cells sorted from PBMCs. The receptor set was obtained from an adult woman with latent tuberculosis. CDR3s leave out the opening cysteine and the closing phenylalanine or tryptophan. Fields, in order: CDR3 protein, CDR3 length, V gene, J gene.

cdr3_aa: ASSFTQDTEAF
cdr3_length: 11
v_call: TRBV7-9
j_call: TRBJ1-1

cdr3_aa: ATSNGGVWSSNQPQH
cdr3_length: 15
v_call: TRBV15
j_call: TRBJ1-5

cdr3_aa: ASSSDRGDGYT
cdr3_length: 11
v_call: TRBV7-3
j_call: TRBJ1-2

cdr3_aa: AFQTSGIYNEQF
cdr3_length: 12
v_call: TRBV10-3
j_call: TRBJ2-1

cdr3_aa: SVENFYEQY
cdr3_length: 9
v_call: TRBV29-1
j_call: .

cdr3_aa: ASSLAGGLSGNTIY
cdr3_length: 14
v_call: TRBV5-1
j_call: TRBJ1-3

cdr3_aa: ASSPPSGPNTEAF
cdr3_length: 13
v_call: TRBV18
j_call: TRBJ1-1

cdr3_aa: ASRPGDISAGELF
cdr3_length: 13
v_call: TRBV27
j_call: TRBJ2-2

cdr3_aa: SGGQATNEKLF
cdr3_length: 11
v_call: TRBV29-1
j_call: TRBJ1-4

cdr3_aa: ASSQDRGTEAF
cdr3_length: 11
v_call: TRBV4-3
j_call: TRBJ1-1

cdr3_aa: ASSSTGDTQY
cdr3_length: 10
v_call: TRBV7-2
j_call: TRBJ2-3

cdr3_aa: ASSFLAGGSSTDTQY
cdr3_length: 15
v_call: TRBV7-2
j_call: TRBJ2-3

cdr3_aa: ASSLITGLNTEAF
cdr3_length: 13
v_call: TRBV7-3
j_call: TRBJ1-1

cdr3_aa: AISEGEAADTQY
cdr3_length: 12
v_call: TRBV10-3
j_call: TRBJ2-3

cdr3_aa: ASSSGQGAPGELF
cdr3_length: 13
v_call: TRBV9
j_call: TRBJ2-2

cdr3_aa: ASSTGTSGRAGPDTQY
cdr3_length: 16
v_call: TRBV5-1
j_call: TRBJ2-3

cdr3_aa: ASSHSNRGRNGYT
cdr3_length: 13
v_call: TRBV5-1
j_call: TRBJ1-2

cdr3_aa: ASSLAARHTANYGYT
cdr3_length: 15
v_call: TRBV5-5
j_call: TRBJ1-2

cdr3_aa: AGFGTNEKLF
cdr3_length: 10
v_call: TRBV30
j_call: TRBJ1-4

cdr3_aa: ASSTGLVVPDTQY
cdr3_length: 13
v_call: TRBV7-3
j_call: TRBJ2-3

cdr3_aa: ASSPAWDRPYEQY
cdr3_length: 13
v_call: TRBV18
j_call: TRBJ2-7

cdr3_aa: ASSPVSETGNTEAF
cdr3_length: 14
v_call: TRBV4-2
j_call: TRBJ1-1

cdr3_aa: ASSEGTSGYEQY
cdr3_length: 12
v_call: TRBV2
j_call: TRBJ2-7

cdr3_aa: ASSQPRQLSYGYT
cdr3_length: 13
v_call: TRBV4-1
j_call: TRBJ1-2

cdr3_aa: ASSPDRGNQETQY
cdr3_length: 13
v_call: TRBV5-1
j_call: TRBJ2-5

cdr3_aa: ASSSGFSEKLF
cdr3_length: 11
v_call: TRBV6-5
j_call: TRBJ1-4

cdr3_aa: ASSPFSGGAQETQY
cdr3_length: 14
v_call: TRBV4-2
j_call: TRBJ2-5

cdr3_aa: ASSGPLESNEQF
cdr3_length: 12
v_call: TRBV19
j_call: TRBJ2-1

cdr3_aa: SAEGAPNEQF
cdr3_length: 10
v_call: TRBV29-1
j_call: TRBJ2-1

cdr3_aa: ASNKQSADGYT
cdr3_length: 11
v_call: TRBV2
j_call: TRBJ1-2

cdr3_aa: SVGGLAEDPYEQY
cdr3_length: 13
v_call: TRBV29-1
j_call: TRBJ2-7

cdr3_aa: AWSVQDQQPQH
cdr3_length: 11
v_call: TRBV30
j_call: TRBJ1-5

cdr3_aa: SVTLTSRAGQNT
cdr3_length: 12
v_call: TRBV29-1
j_call: TRBJ1-2

cdr3_aa: ASSQDRGGHSDSYEQY
cdr3_length: 16
v_call: TRBV4-2
j_call: TRBJ2-7

cdr3_aa: ASSLGTSGGTSYEQY
cdr3_length: 15
v_call: TRBV5-1
j_call: TRBJ2-7

cdr3_aa: ASSLGFGGLSETQY
cdr3_length: 14
v_call: TRBV5-6
j_call: TRBJ2-5

cdr3_aa: ATSSPGLGNYEQY
cdr3_length: 13
v_call: TRBV15
j_call: TRBJ2-7

cdr3_aa: ASRKTGGNTEAF
cdr3_length: 12
v_call: TRBV5-4
j_call: TRBJ1-1

cdr3_aa: ASSPGQVYGYT
cdr3_length: 11
v_call: TRBV5-1
j_call: TRBJ1-2

cdr3_aa: ASLPGLAGYRRETQY
cdr3_length: 15
v_call: TRBV5-1
j_call: TRBJ2-5

cdr3_aa: ASREPGGYEQY
cdr3_length: 11
v_call: TRBV5-1
j_call: TRBJ2-7

cdr3_aa: ASSLGTAHRGPGELF
cdr3_length: 15
v_call: TRBV13
j_call: TRBJ2-2

cdr3_aa: ASSVETAYGYT
cdr3_length: 11
v_call: TRBV2
j_call: TRBJ1-2

cdr3_aa: ASKGGETRTGELF
cdr3_length: 13
v_call: TRBV27
j_call: TRBJ2-2

cdr3_aa: ASSLSSGNTIY
cdr3_length: 11
v_call: TRBV14
j_call: TRBJ1-3

cdr3_aa: ASSQELASGGRDTQY
cdr3_length: 15
v_call: TRBV4-1
j_call: TRBJ2-3

cdr3_aa: ASSLILSQGMNTEAF
cdr3_length: 15
v_call: TRBV7-2
j_call: TRBJ1-1

cdr3_aa: ASSLVPGGGPDTQY
cdr3_length: 14
v_call: TRBV7-2
j_call: TRBJ2-3